This TCR beta chain originates from a study of blood T cell repertoires in COVID-19. The authors' processing: Amplified reference gene primers provided the basis for estimating nucleated cell counts. Clones were sequenced by immunoSEQ multiplex PCR, and TCRdb holds only the in-frame ones, with some missing. The V and J calls and clone size come from that table; D and trimming were worked out from the DNA. The table lists about 230,000 clones, around nine tenths of them singletons, with roughly 4% in the top ten. Per the germline V gene, CDR1 is LNHDA and CDR2 is SQIVND (reference sequence). Deletions cut 2 bases from V and 3 bases from J, with 7 bases between. CDR3 size: 13 residues. Participants' own reports of clinical history determined their cohort assignment.

The chain couples TRBV19 to TRBJ1-2; D remains ambiguous. This receptor was taken from a woman under 40 with acute COVID-19. Specimen: PBMCs or T cells enriched from blood (not recorded which). As DNA, the CDR3 is TGTGCCAGTAGTATATCCACACACTATGGCTACACCTTC. This translates into CASSISTHYGYTF.